The entry that follows covers one TCR beta chain sequence. The protocol was immunoSEQ multiplex PCR, while the TCRdb copy is restricted to in-frame clones and leaves out a portion. The sample lists about 86,000 clones; around 90% were seen once. The CDR3 has 12 residues. CDR1 and CDR2 from the germline V gene are SGHTA and FQGTGA. Trimming cost V 4 bases and J 10 bases, with 11 bases left between them. The data were obtained in a study of control samples from healthy donors and cancer patients. The V call is TRBV7-3, the J call TRBJ2-1; TRBD1 or TRBD2 may be the D gene (5 bases each). The sequenced material came from PBMCs. The origin of this receptor is a woman between 45 and 60 years old with colorectal cancer. CDR3 residues: CASSSTGQEQFF. CDR3 nucleotide sequence: TGTGCCAGCAGCTCCACGGGGCAGGAGCAGTTCTTC.